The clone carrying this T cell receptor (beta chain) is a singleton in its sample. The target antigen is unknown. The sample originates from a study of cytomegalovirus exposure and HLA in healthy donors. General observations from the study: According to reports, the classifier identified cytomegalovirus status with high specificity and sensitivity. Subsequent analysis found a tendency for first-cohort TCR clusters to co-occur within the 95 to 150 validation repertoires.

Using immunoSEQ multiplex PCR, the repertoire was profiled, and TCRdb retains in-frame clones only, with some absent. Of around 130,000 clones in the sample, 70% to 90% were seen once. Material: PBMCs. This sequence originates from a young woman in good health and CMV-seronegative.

DNA of the CDR3: TGTGCCAGCAGCCTGGAGTCGTACGGGGAGCTGTTTTTT. Translation gives CASSLESYGELFF. The V and J genes are TRBV6-1 and TRBJ2-2; unclear D gene. Between the trimmed V and J ends, which lost 6 bases and 7 bases, there was a span of 12 bases. Germline V gene sequence: CDR1 MNHNS, CDR2 SASEGT. The CDR3 runs to 13 residues.